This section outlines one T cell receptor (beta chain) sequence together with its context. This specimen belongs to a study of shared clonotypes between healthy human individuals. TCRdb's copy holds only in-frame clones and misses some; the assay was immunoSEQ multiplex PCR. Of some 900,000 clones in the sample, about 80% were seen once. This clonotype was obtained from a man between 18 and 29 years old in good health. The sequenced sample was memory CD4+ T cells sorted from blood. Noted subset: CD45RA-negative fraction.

This CDR3 is CASSLTGNADTQYF. The CDR3 DNA reads TGTGCCAGCAGTCTGACAGGAAATGCAGATACGCAGTATTTT. This chain uses TRBV2 with TRBJ2-3; possibly TRBD1 for D (6 bases). CDR1 is SNHLY and CDR2 is FYNNEI in the germline V gene. The CDR3 runs 14 residues. V dropped 5 bases and J dropped 4 bases, with 13 bases sitting between them.